The 7 T cell receptor beta chains presented below share a single source sample, sequenced in a study of cytomegalovirus exposure and HLA in healthy donors. TCRdb keeps only in-frame clones here, not all; method: immunoSEQ multiplex PCR. There are 110,000 or so clones in the sample; around 86% occur only once, and 4% to 4.5% lies in the top ten. The source material was PBMCs. The receptors were sampled from a woman between 18 and 29 years old in good health and CMV-seropositive.

The CDR3 spells CASSFVGAGNQPQHF. Written as DNA, the CDR3 is TGTGCCAGCAGTTTTGTGGGGGCAGGCAATCAGCCCCAGCATTTT. V is TRBV27 and J is TRBJ1-5, with a tentative D call TRBD1 (6 bases). CDR3 length: 15 residues. From germline, CDR1 is MNHEY and CDR2 SMNVEV (reference sequence). V was trimmed by 3 bases and J by 2 bases, leaving 11 bases between them.

The genes are TRBV11-2 and TRBJ2-2; 8 positions match TRBD2. The CDR3 covers 16 residues. Germline assignment: CDR1 SGHAT and CDR2 FQNNGV. The V gene end was trimmed by 3 bases and the J gene end by 4 bases; junction bases not matched to a gene: 7. For the CDR3, the DNA is TGTGCCAGCAGCTTCCAAGCGGGAGTCGGCACCGGGGAGCTGTTTTTT. This gives the protein CASSFQAGVGTGELFF.

The chain has TRBV2 and TRBJ2-7; 10 bases map to TRBD1. Germline CDR1 SNHLY, CDR2 FYNNEI. The CDR3 sequence is 16 residues long. J gave up 3 bases and V 4 bases, and 9 bases lay outside the gene matches. CDR3 sequence reads: CASSARTGGDNYEQYF. The CDR3 DNA reads TGTGCCAGCAGTGCCCGGACAGGGGGGGATAACTACGAGCAGTACTTC.

The chain combines TRBV30 with TRBJ2-5, with TRBD2 matching over 11 bases. The J call could be wrong; TRBJ2-7 is a better fit for the DNA end. Per the germline V gene, CDR1 is GTSNPN and CDR2 is SVGIG (reference sequence). The CDR3 has 14 amino acids. CDR3 coding DNA: TGTGCCTCCAAATCCCTAGCGGGAGGAGGCGAGCAGTACTTC. It yields the protein CASKSLAGGGEQYF.

CDR3: CASSLDTGNQPQHF. The DNA for the CDR3 is TGTGCCAGCAGTCTGGACACAGGCAATCAGCCCCAGCATTTT. The chain carries TRBV28 and TRBJ1-5; D is possibly TRBD1 (5 bases). This CDR3 contains 14 residues. CDR1 and CDR2 from the germline V gene are MDHEN and SYDVKM. V lost 5 bases, J lost 2 bases, and 10 bases lay in between.

This chain connects TRBV27 to TRBJ1-1; D possibly corresponds to TRBD1 (6 bases). Per the germline V gene, CDR1 is MNHEY and CDR2 is SMNVEV (reference sequence). This CDR3 has 14 amino acids. Between the trimmed V and J ends, which lost 2 bases and 4 bases, there was a span of 11 bases. The CDR3 coding sequence is TGTGCCAGCAGTTTAAGGTCAGGGGTCACTGAAGCTTTCTTT. Its protein is CASSLRSGVTEAFF.

The chain employs TRBV6-1 and TRBJ2-1; 13 bases agree with TRBD2. The CDR3 consists of 15 residues. Germline CDR1 MNHNS, CDR2 SASEGT. With 6 bases clipped from V and 10 bases from J, the junction kept 9 bases outside the gene matches. CDR3 amino acids: CASSGPTSGGGEQFF. CDR3 sequence (DNA): TGTGCCAGCAGCGGACCCACTAGCGGGGGGGGCGAGCAGTTCTTC.